This T cell receptor beta chain was obtained from a study of blood T cells in healthy people across ages. Study summary: Template switching retrieved approximately one barcoded beta molecule for each two T cells. Broader study findings: Naive CD4+ cell counts and diversity both ran higher in long-lived than in aged donors. Older individuals had lower TCR beta diversity per million T cells (the decline was roughly linear). Naive T cell percentage and TCR beta diversity correlated strongly.

A second PCR of 7 to 11 cycles used a sample-barcoded 5' primer and a J-beta primer mix. TCRdb re-called the 5' RACE reads with MiXCR, one entry per CDR3 protein. Among 1.5 million to 2 million distinct CDR3 sequences, about 35% were seen once, and the ten largest hold 11%. Only a few counts were recorded for this clonotype. What it binds is not known. This TCR derives from a woman under 40 in good health. Sequenced sample: blood.

The DNA for the CDR3 is TGTGCCAGCACTAGCGGGAGATTGAGGGAGCAGTACTTC. This translates into CASTSGRLREQYF. The gene calls are TRBV6-2 or TRBV6-3 and TRBJ2-7; 10 bases match TRBD2. The CDR3 consists of 13 residues. Germline V CDR1 and CDR2: MNHEY, SVGEGT. Trimming removed 7 bases from V and 7 bases from J; junction bases left unmatched: 7.